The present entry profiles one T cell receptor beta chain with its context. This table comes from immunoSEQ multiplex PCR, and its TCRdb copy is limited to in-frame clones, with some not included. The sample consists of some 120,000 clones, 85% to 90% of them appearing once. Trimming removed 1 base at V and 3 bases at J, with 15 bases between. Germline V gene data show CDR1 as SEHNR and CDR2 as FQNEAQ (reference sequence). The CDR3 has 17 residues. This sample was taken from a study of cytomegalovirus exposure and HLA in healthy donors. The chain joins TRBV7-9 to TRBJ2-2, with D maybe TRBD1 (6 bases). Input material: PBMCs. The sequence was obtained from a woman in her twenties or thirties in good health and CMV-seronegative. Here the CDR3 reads CASSLVATGRHTGELFF. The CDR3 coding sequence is TGTGCCAGCAGCTTAGTGGCAACAGGGAGACACACCGGGGAGCTGTTTTTT. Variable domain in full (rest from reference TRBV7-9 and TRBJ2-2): DTGVSQNPRHKITKRGQNVTFRCDPISEHNRLYWYRQTLGQGPEFLTYFQNEAQLEKSRLLSDRFSAERPKGSFSTLEIQRTEQGDSAMYLCASSLVATGRHTGELFFGEGSRLTVL.